The T cell receptor (beta chain) described here comes from a study of shared clonotypes between healthy human individuals. Study context: Donors had three CD4 naive, three CD4 memory, two CD8 naive and one CD8 memory plate apiece. Overall study findings and caveats: What naive subsets generally showed was a larger estimated richness than memory subsets showed.

Details on this clone: The antigen is undetermined.

Authors' methods: ImmunoSEQ output held junction-only sequences without quality scores, so filtering differed. Clones were sequenced by immunoSEQ multiplex PCR, and TCRdb holds only the in-frame ones, with some missing. That table furnishes V, J and clone size, whereas the DNA furnished D and trimming. The sample includes roughly 890,000 clones, more than 85% of them seen just once. The naive CD8 subset, CD45RO-negative cells positively selected for CCR7, excluded terminally differentiated effector memory CD45RA+ cells. The specimen sequenced was naive CD8+ T cells sorted from blood. The receptor was isolated from a man aged 25-45 years in good health.

The CDR3: CASSPQRGWDEQFF. The DNA for the CDR3 is TGCGCCAGCAGCCCCCAGCGGGGGTGGGATGAGCAGTTCTTC. The chain is built from TRBV4-1 and TRBJ2-1; 8 bases match TRBD2. CDR3 length equals 14 residues. Germline V gene data show CDR1 as MGHRA and CDR2 as YSYEKL. The trim removed 4 bases at V and 8 bases at J, leaving 7 bases unmatched.